The text below deals with one T cell receptor (beta chain). This entry comes from a study of OX40 agonist ivuxolimab in advanced cancers. Whole-study context: Patients received ivuxolimab, an intravenous treatment, every 2 weeks at 0.01 to 10 mg/kg. Prior checkpoint blockade (anti-PD-1, anti-PD-L1 or anti-CTLA-4) was permitted; approximately 41% had it.

CDR1 and CDR2 (germline): MNHEY, SVGAGI. The CDR3 has 14 residues. Trimming stripped 0 bases from V and 8 bases from J, with 13 bases between. The repertoire was sequenced with immunoSEQ multiplex PCR; TCRdb's copy has only in-frame clones and lacks some. Of about 50,000 clones in the sample, about 81% are singletons; the top ten hold 7.3%. The receptor was derived from an adult with an advanced solid tumor such as melanoma, head and neck, liver or kidney cancer. The chain is built from TRBV6-5 and TRBJ1-2; perhaps TRBD1 as D (5 bases). The sample was CD4+ or CD8+ T cells sorted from blood, taken in a trial of the OX40 agonist ivuxolimab. The CDR3 region has the DNA TGTGCCAGCAGTTACTCGTACGGGGGGGAGGGCTACACCTTC. Protein sequence: CASSYSYGGEGYTF.